The 27 T cell receptor beta chains given below trace back to one sample, sequenced in a study of beta chain features in type 1 diabetes. Reverse transcribing all isolated RNA meant expressed TCRB transcripts were sequenced. The protocol was immunoSEQ multiplex PCR, while the TCRdb copy is restricted to in-frame clones and leaves out a portion. The sample lists about 240,000 clones, 27% seen once, with 3.5% to 4% in the top ten. Material: central memory CD4+ T cells from blood. The receptors were sampled from a man aged 25 to 40 in good health.

This clone was counted between two and nine times. The rearrangement joins TRBV6-6 to TRBJ1-5; D gene unclear. The CDR3 runs 15 residues. Germline V lookup: CDR1 MNHNY, CDR2 SVGAGI (reference sequence). V lost 7 bases to trimming and J lost 7 bases, with 20 bases between them. The chain's CDR3 is CASTPGPSSQQPQHF. In nucleotides, the CDR3 is TGTGCCAGCACCCCAGGTCCCTCATCCCAGCAGCCCCAGCATTTT.

This clone was found a few times. This chain connects TRBV28 to TRBJ2-7; D is undetermined. Deletions cut 7 bases from V and 7 bases from J, with 11 bases between. The germline gives CDR1 MDHEN, CDR2 SYDVKM. This CDR3 spans 11 amino acids. CDR3 amino acids: CASTTNREQYF. The DNA of the CDR3 is TGTGCCAGCACCACAAACCGGGAGCAGTACTTC.

This clone came up once. This chain links TRBV7-6 with TRBJ2-5; D is possibly TRBD1 or TRBD2 (5 bases each). Looked up from germline, CDR1 is SGHVS and CDR2 is FNYEAQ. This CDR3 spans 16 amino acids. V lost 3 bases and J lost 1, with 15 bases in between. CDR3 sequence reads: CASSLGVSGLQETQYF. The CDR3 DNA reads TGTGCCAGCAGCTTGGGGGTGTCGGGGCTCCAAGAGACCCAGTACTTC. The variable domain in full, with the rest retrieved from reference TRBV7-6 and TRBJ2-5, is GAGVSQSPRYKVTKRGQDVALRCDPISGHVSLYWYRQALGQGPEFLTYFNYEAQQDKSGLPNDRFSAERPEGSISTLTIQRTEQRDSAMYRCASSLGVSGLQETQYFGPGTRLLVL.

The chain carries TRBV6-1 and TRBJ1-5, with D hard to call. Trimming took off 2 bases at V and 4 bases at J, with 6 bases between the two ends. This CDR3 has 13 residues. Germline V CDR1 and CDR2: MNHNS, SASEGT. This CDR3 reads CASSETQNQPQHF. CDR3 coding DNA: TGTGCCAGCAGTGAAACCCAAAATCAGCCCCAGCATTTT.

The rearrangement joins TRBV9 to TRBJ2-1; D uncertain. The CDR3 loop spans 12 amino acids. Per the germline V gene, CDR1 is SGDLS and CDR2 is YYNGEE. The V and J ends lost 0 bases and 7 bases respectively, with 5 bases between them. CDR3 sequence (DNA): TGTGCCAGCAGCGTAGACCCGAATGAGCAGTTCTTC. It encodes CASSVDPNEQFF.

This clone was seen more than once but under ten times. The rearrangement links TRBV15 to TRBJ2-5; D is uncertain. V gave up 1 base and J gave up 4 bases, with 16 bases separating them. Germline loops: CDR1 LNHNV, CDR2 YYDKDF (reference sequence). The CDR3 spans 16 residues. The CDR3 loop is CATSRGGTSTGETQYF. As DNA, the CDR3 is TGTGCCACCAGCAGAGGGGGAACATCCACTGGAGAGACCCAGTACTTC.

This chain uses TRBV11-2 with TRBJ2-7; 13 positions match TRBD2. Trimming at V came to 5 bases and at J to 4 bases, leaving 5 bases not matched to a gene. The CDR3 consists of 15 residues. The V gene's germline CDR1 is SGHAT and CDR2 FQNNGV. CDR3 sequence: CASSQRTSGSYEQYF. The CDR3 nucleotides read TGTGCCAGCAGCCAACGGACTAGCGGGAGTTACGAGCAGTACTTC.

Worth noting for this clone: Being one base from a much bigger clone, this may be a read error. The chain links TRBV7-2 to TRBJ2-1, with TRBD2 matching over 12 bases. With V trimmed by 5 bases and J by 3 bases, 2 bases remained unmatched. Per the germline V gene, CDR1 is SGHTA and CDR2 is FQGNSA. The CDR3 has 15 residues. Here the CDR3 DNA reads TGTGCCAGCAGCCCGGGACTAGCGGGCTACAATGAGCAGTTCTTC. It specifies CASSPGLAGYNEQFF.

This clone has more than one count but fewer than ten. This chain connects TRBV4-2 to TRBJ2-1, with D perhaps TRBD2 (6 bases). Deletions cut 4 bases from V and 4 bases from J, with 20 bases between. The CDR3 spans 17 residues. Germline assignment: CDR1 LGHNA and CDR2 YNFKEQ. This CDR3 is CASSPDPLAGIYNEQFF. For the CDR3, the DNA is TGTGCCAGCAGCCCCGATCCTCTTGCGGGGATATACAATGAGCAGTTCTTC.

The CDR3 loop reads CAWSAPPGGRNQPQHF. CDR3 in DNA: TGTGCCTGGAGTGCCCCACCTGGGGGCAGGAATCAGCCCCAGCATTTT. This chain connects TRBV30 to TRBJ1-5, with D perhaps TRBD1 (6 bases). V lost 1 base and J 4 bases, leaving 17 bases between the germline ends. This CDR3 has 16 amino acids. The germline V gene has CDR1 GTSNPN and CDR2 SVGIG (reference sequence).

The chain has TRBV30 and TRBJ2-3; D may be TRBD1 (6 bases). The germline gives CDR1 GTSNPN, CDR2 SVGIG (reference sequence). CDR3 size: 17 residues. The V and J ends lost 3 bases and 8 bases respectively, with 27 bases between them. The CDR3, as DNA: TGTGCCTGGAGGGCCCCCCCCGGGCTAGTTGGGGGCGGTACGCAGTATTTT. Encoded protein: CAWRAPPGLVGGGTQYF.

This clone was seen ten or more times. The rearrangement links TRBV11-2 to TRBJ2-7; 8 bases are shared with TRBD2. The ends lost 5 bases at V and 6 bases at J; junction bases unmatched: 6. The CDR3 is 13 residues long. Germline CDR1 reads SGHAT; CDR2 reads FQNNGV. The CDR3 loop reads CASSPGRVSEQYF. In nucleotides, the CDR3 is TGTGCCAGCAGCCCCGGGAGGGTCTCCGAGCAGTACTTC. Drawing the rest from reference TRBV11-2 and TRBJ2-7, the complete variable domain is EAGVAQSPRYKIIEKRQSVAFWCNPISGHATLYWYQQILGQGPKLLIQFQNNGVVDDSQLPKDRFSAERLKGVDSTLKIQPAKLEDSAVYLCASSPGRVSEQYFGPGTRLTVT.

This clone appeared a few times. V usage is TRBV5-6 and J usage is TRBJ2-4, with D perhaps TRBD2 (6 bases). Germline loops: CDR1 SGHDT, CDR2 YYEEEE. V dropped 4 bases and J dropped 6 bases, with 11 bases sitting between them. There are 13 residues in the CDR3. CDR3 DNA sequence: TGTGCCAGCAGCCGGGGAGGAGTAAACATTCAGTACTTC. It codes for CASSRGGVNIQYF.

The CDR3 spells CASSYHQTSGANVLTF. In nucleotides, the CDR3 is TGTGCCAGCAGTTATCACCAGACCTCTGGGGCCAACGTCCTGACTTTC. This rearrangement joins TRBV6-6 to TRBJ2-6; D call uncertain. This CDR3 has 16 residues. In germline, CDR1 is MNHNY, CDR2 SVGAGI (reference sequence). Trimming left V 3 bases short and J 0 bases short, with 9 bases between.

This clone was observed a few times. The chain uses TRBV29-1 and TRBJ2-1, with 16 bases aligning to TRBD2. Trimming at V came to 7 bases and at J to 9 bases, leaving 6 bases not matched to a gene. CDR3 length equals 14 residues. The V gene's germline CDR1 is SQVTM and CDR2 ANQGSEA. The CDR3 DNA sequence: TGCAGCGGAGCCGGGACTAGCGGGAGGGCTGAGCAGTTCTTC. Encoded protein: CSGAGTSGRAEQFF.

The rearrangement links TRBV29-1 to TRBJ1-2, with 7 bases lining up with TRBD1. Losses at the gene ends were 6 bases for V and 7 bases for J; bases not matched to a gene: 8. There are 12 residues in the CDR3. Germline lookup yields CDR1 SQVTM and CDR2 ANQGSEA. The CDR3 coding sequence is TGCAGCGTGACCAGGACAGGCGGTGGCTACACCTTC. Translation gives CSVTRTGGGYTF.

This clone was found a few times. The V call is TRBV6-6, the J call TRBJ1-5; D is possibly TRBD1 (6 bases). The germline gives CDR1 MNHNY, CDR2 SVGAGI (reference sequence). Between the trimmed V and J ends, which lost 5 bases and 4 bases, there was a span of 9 bases. The CDR3 is 13 amino acids. The CDR3 sequence is CASSGQQNQPQHF. CDR3 nucleotides: TGTGCCAGCAGTGGACAGCAGAATCAGCCCCAGCATTTT.

The chain is built from TRBV5-4 and TRBJ2-7; TRBD1 matches at 7 bases. The germline V gene encodes CDR1 SGHNT and CDR2 YYREEE (reference sequence). The CDR3 length is 15 residues. Trimming cost V 4 bases and J 1 base; bases outside gene matches: 8. CDR3 nucleotides: TGTGCCAGCAGCACGACCGGGACAGCGTCCTACGAGCAGTACTTC. As protein: CASSTTGTASYEQYF.

This chain joins TRBV5-4 and TRBJ1-2, with D perhaps TRBD1 (5 bases). The CDR3 is 13 amino acids. Germline-derived CDR1 and CDR2 are SGHNT and YYREEE (reference sequence). V shed 4 bases and J shed 6 bases, with 13 bases lying between them. CDR3 coding DNA: TGTGCCAGCAGCGCCGACAGTGCCCATGGCTACACCTTC. Its translation: CASSADSAHGYTF.

The rearrangement joins TRBV7-2 to TRBJ2-1; D ambiguous. Trimming shortened V by 4 bases and J by 9 bases, and 10 bases separated the two germline ends. Germline values: CDR1 SGHTA, CDR2 FQGNSA. The CDR3 has 12 residues. The DNA for the CDR3 is TGTGCCAGCAGCTCCGAGGTGGGTGAGCAGTTCTTC. It specifies CASSSEVGEQFF.

This chain uses TRBV5-1 with TRBJ2-3, with D perhaps matching TRBD2 (5 bases). This CDR3 contains 13 residues. V shed 2 bases and J shed 4 bases, with 8 bases lying between them. CDR1 is SGHRS and CDR2 is YFSETQ in the germline V gene. CDR3 coding DNA: TGCGCCAGCAGCTTAGAGGGTTCAGATACGCAGTATTTT. Its protein product is CASSLEGSDTQYF.

This clone turned up a few times. The V and J genes are TRBV2 and TRBJ2-3; TRBD1 agrees at 7 bases. J lost 3 bases, V lost 7 bases, and 4 bases had no gene match. The CDR3 has 13 amino acids. The germline gives CDR1 SNHLY, CDR2 FYNNEI. CDR3 amino acids: CASNKGATDTQYF. CDR3 in DNA: TGTGCCAGCAACAAGGGGGCTACAGATACGCAGTATTTT. The variable domain in full, with the rest retrieved from reference TRBV2 and TRBJ2-3, is EPEVTQTPSHQVTQMGQEVILRCVPISNHLYFYWYRQILGQKVEFLVSFYNNEISEKSEIFDDQFSVERPDGSNFTLKIRSTKLEDSAMYFCASNKGATDTQYFGPGTRLTVL.

This clone was seen a few times. This rearrangement joins TRBV30 to TRBJ1-3, with a possible D match to TRBD1 (5 bases). The CDR3 covers 13 residues. The germline CDR1 and CDR2 sequences are GTSNPN and SVGIG (reference sequence). Between the trimmed V and J ends, which lost 1 base and 4 bases, there was a span of 8 bases. In nucleotides, the CDR3 is TGTGCCTGGAGTGGGGGCGGCGGAAACACCATATATTTT. It specifies CAWSGGGGNTIYF.

This clone was observed many times. J is TRBJ2-1 and V is TRBV19; D is unresolved. CDR1 and CDR2 from the germline V gene are LNHDA and SQIVND (reference sequence). The CDR3 runs to 14 residues. Trimming stripped 6 bases from V and 8 bases from J, with 17 bases between. For the CDR3, the DNA is TGTGCCAGTAGGGTCGGTTCTCGAAACGATGAGCAGTTCTTC. This gives the protein CASRVGSRNDEQFF.

This clone has a count of ten or more. The chain's CDR3 is CASSLTDTQYF. In DNA, the CDR3 is TGTGCCAGCTCCCTCACAGATACGCAGTATTTT. The V gene is TRBV18, the J gene TRBJ2-3, with D unclear. In germline, CDR1 is KGHSH, CDR2 LQKENI. The CDR3 is 11 residues long. The V end was cut by 6 bases, the J end by 2 bases, with 3 bases between.

The chain couples TRBV5-1 to TRBJ1-1; D not certain. Germline V gene data show CDR1 as SGHRS and CDR2 as YFSETQ. This CDR3 is 13 amino acids long. The V gene lost 0 bases and the J gene lost 4 bases, with 7 bases spanning the gap. The CDR3 DNA sequence: TGCGCCAGCAGCTTGGAGGGCAGCACTGAAGCTTTCTTT. Its protein product is CASSLEGSTEAFF.

CDR3 sequence: CASSLESQANYGYTF. The CDR3 DNA sequence: TGCGCCAGCAGCCTGGAGTCTCAGGCTAACTATGGCTACACCTTC. This chain uses TRBV5-1 with TRBJ1-2; D unclear. The length of the CDR3 is 15 residues. The V gene's germline CDR1 is SGHRS and CDR2 YFSETQ. The V gene lost 4 bases and the J gene lost 0 bases, with 13 bases spanning the gap.